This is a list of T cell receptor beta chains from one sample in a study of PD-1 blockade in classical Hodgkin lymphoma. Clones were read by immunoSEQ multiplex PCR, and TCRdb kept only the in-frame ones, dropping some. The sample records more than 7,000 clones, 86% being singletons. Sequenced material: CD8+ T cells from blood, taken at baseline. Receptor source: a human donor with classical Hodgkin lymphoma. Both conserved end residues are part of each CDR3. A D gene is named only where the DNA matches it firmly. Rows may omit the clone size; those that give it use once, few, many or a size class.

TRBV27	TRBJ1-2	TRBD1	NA	CASSEDRVGYGYTF	TGTGCCAGCAGCGAAGACAGGGTGGGCTATGGCTACACCTTC
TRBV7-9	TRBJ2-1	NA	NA	CASISSSYNEQFF	TGTGCCAGCATCTCGAGCTCCTACAATGAGCAGTTCTTC
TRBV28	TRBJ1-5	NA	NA	CASSPRRVDQPQHF	TGTGCCAGCAGTCCTCGAAGGGTGGACCAGCCCCAGCATTTT
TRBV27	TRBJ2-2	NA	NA	CASSFRQVAGELFF	TGTGCCAGCAGTTTTCGGCAGGTAGCCGGGGAGCTGTTTTTT
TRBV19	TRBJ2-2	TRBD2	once	CASSTGLAGARTGELFF	TGTGCCAGTAGTACAGGACTAGCGGGAGCGAGGACCGGGGAGCTGTTTTTT
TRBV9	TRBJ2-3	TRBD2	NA	CASSVEGAGGPPDTQYF	TGTGCCAGCAGCGTAGAGGGAGCGGGAGGTCCGCCAGATACGCAGTATTTT
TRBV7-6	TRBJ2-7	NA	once	CASSHPGVYEQYF	TGTGCCAGCAGCCACCCCGGGGTCTACGAGCAGTACTTC
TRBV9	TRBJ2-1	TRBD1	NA	CASSGRTGGYGEQFF	TGTGCCAGCAGCGGCCGGACAGGGGGTTACGGTGAGCAGTTCTTC
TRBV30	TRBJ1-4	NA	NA	CAWSFNEWTVSTNEKLFF	TGTGCCTGGAGCTTTAACGAGTGGACGGTTTCAACTAATGAAAAACTGTTTTTT
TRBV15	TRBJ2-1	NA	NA	CATSRERLGGASEQFF	TGTGCCACCAGCAGAGAGCGACTGGGGGGGGCCAGTGAGCAGTTCTTC
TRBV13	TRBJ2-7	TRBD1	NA	CASSLGGGTGAYEQYF	TGTGCCAGCAGCTTAGGAGGGGGGACAGGAGCCTACGAGCAGTACTTC
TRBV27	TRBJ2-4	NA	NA	CGPAKNIQYF	TGTGGTCCGGCCAAAAACATTCAGTACTTC
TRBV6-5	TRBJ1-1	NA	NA	CASSSSVNTEAFF	TGTGCCAGCAGTTCCAGCGTGAACACTGAAGCTTTCTTT
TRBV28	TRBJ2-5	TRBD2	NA	CASSLFTSGSYQETQYF	TGTGCCAGCAGTTTATTTACTAGCGGATCGTACCAAGAGACCCAGTACTTC
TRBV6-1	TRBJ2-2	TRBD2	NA	CASNPRGVGTGELFF	TGTGCCAGCAACCCCCGGGGGGTTGGCACCGGGGAGCTGTTTTTT
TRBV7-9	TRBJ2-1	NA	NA	CASSPALTGPYNEQFF	TGTGCCAGCAGCCCCGCGTTGACGGGACCCTACAATGAGCAGTTCTTC
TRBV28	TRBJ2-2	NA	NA	CASLPGATLAGELFF	TGTGCCAGCCTCCCGGGCGCTACTCTGGCCGGGGAGCTGTTTTTT
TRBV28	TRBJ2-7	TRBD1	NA	CASSFPGQAHYEQYF	TGTGCCAGCAGTTTCCCAGGACAGGCGCACTACGAGCAGTACTTC
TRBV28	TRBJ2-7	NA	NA	CASFPRADSYEQYF	TGTGCCAGCTTCCCTAGGGCGGACTCCTACGAGCAGTACTTC
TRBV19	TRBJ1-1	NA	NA	CASNYDGNTEAFF	TGTGCCAGTAATTACGACGGGAACACTGAAGCTTTCTTT
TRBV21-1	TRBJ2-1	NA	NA	CASSKGAAGMEQFF	TGTGCCAGCAGCAAAGGGGCAGCCGGTATGGAGCAGTTCTTC
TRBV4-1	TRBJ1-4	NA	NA	CASSQEWAPREKLFF	TGCGCCAGCAGCCAAGAGTGGGCCCCAAGAGAAAAACTGTTTTTT
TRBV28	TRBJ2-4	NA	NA	CASRYREAKNIQYF	TGTGCCAGCAGGTACAGGGAGGCCAAAAACATTCAGTACTTC
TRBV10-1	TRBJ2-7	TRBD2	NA	CANSSGGRCEQYF	TGCGCCAACTCTAGCGGGGGGCGTTGCGAGCAGTACTTC
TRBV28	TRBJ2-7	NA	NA	CASSLRQGDYEQYF	TGTGCCAGCAGTTTGAGGCAGGGCGACTACGAGCAGTACTTC
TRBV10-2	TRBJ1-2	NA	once	CASSGQPNYGYTF	TGCGCCAGCAGTGGACAGCCTAACTATGGCTACACCTTC
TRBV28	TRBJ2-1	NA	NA	CASSPPWGAYNEQFF	TGTGCCAGCAGCCCTCCTTGGGGGGCATACAATGAGCAGTTCTTC
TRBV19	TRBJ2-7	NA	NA	CASSMASERTYEQYF	TGTGCCAGTAGTATGGCCTCTGAGCGGACCTACGAGCAGTACTTC
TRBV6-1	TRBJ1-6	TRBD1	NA	CASSEFDRGSPLHF	TGTGCCAGCAGTGAATTTGACAGGGGTTCACCCCTCCACTTT
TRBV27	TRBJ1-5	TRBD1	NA	CASSFSSATGGHQPQHF	TGTGCCAGCAGTTTTTCCTCCGCGACAGGGGGTCATCAGCCCCAGCATTTT
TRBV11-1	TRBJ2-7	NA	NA	CASRSGLHYEQYF	TGTGCCAGCAGATCTGGACTTCACTACGAGCAGTACTTC
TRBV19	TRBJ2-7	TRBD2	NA	CASSPLAGNYEQYF	TGTGCCAGTAGTCCCTTAGCGGGAAACTACGAGCAGTACTTC
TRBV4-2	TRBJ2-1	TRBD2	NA	CASSQEYWAGGSYNEQFF	TGTGCCAGCAGCCAAGAATATTGGGCGGGAGGTTCCTACAATGAGCAGTTCTTC
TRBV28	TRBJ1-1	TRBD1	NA	CASSFETGVDTEAFF	TGTGCCAGCAGTTTCGAGACAGGGGTTGACACTGAAGCTTTCTTT